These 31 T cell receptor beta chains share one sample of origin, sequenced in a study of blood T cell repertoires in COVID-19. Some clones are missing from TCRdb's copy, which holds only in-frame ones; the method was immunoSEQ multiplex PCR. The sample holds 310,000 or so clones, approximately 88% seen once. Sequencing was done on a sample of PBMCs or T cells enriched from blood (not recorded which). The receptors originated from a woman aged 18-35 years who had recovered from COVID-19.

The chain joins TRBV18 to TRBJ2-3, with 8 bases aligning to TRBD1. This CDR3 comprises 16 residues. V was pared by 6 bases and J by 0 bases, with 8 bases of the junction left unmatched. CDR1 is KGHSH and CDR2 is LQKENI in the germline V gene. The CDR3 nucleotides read TGTGCCAGCTCCCATGGACAGGGTGGTAGCACAGATACGCAGTATTTT. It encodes CASSHGQGGSTDTQYF.

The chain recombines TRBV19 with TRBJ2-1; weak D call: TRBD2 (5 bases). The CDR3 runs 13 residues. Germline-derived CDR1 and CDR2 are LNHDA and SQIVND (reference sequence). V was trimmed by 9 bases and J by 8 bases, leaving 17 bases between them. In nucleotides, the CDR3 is TGTGCCAGCCTCGACCTGAATAGCGATGAGCAGTTCTTC. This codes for CASLDLNSDEQFF.

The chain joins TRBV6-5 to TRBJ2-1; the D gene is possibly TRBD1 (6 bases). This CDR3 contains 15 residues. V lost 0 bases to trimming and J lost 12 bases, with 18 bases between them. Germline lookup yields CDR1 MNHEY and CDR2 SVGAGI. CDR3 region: CASSYSTGLQTGQFF. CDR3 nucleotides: TGTGCCAGCAGTTACTCGACGGGGCTTCAGACAGGGCAGTTCTTC.

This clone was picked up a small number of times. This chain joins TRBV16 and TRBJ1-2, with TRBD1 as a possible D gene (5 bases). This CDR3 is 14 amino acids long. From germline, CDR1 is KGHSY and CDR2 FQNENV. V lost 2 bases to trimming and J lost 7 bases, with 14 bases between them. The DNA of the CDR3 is TGTGCCAGCAGCCAAACGCGCAGGGCGAGTGGCTACACCTTC. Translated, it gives CASSQTRRASGYTF.

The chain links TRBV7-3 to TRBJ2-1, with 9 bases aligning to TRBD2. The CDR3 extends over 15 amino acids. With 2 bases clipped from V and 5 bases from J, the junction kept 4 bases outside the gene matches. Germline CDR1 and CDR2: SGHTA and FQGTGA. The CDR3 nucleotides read TGTGCCAGCAGCTTACGACTAGCGGACGACAATGAGCAGTTCTTC. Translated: CASSLRLADDNEQFF. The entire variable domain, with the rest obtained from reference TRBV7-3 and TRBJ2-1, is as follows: GAGVSQTPSNKVTEKGKYVELRCDPISGHTALYWYRQSLGQGPEFLIYFQGTGAADDSGLPNDRFFAVRPEGSVSTLKIQRTERGDSAVYLCASSLRLADDNEQFFGPGTRLTVL.

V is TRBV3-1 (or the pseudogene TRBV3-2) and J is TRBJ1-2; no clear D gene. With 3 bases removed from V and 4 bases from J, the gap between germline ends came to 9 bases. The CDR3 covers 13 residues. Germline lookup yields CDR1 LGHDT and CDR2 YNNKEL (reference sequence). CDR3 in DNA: TGTGCCAGCAGCCATCCGAACAGCTATGGCTACACCTTC. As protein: CASSHPNSYGYTF.

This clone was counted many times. The CDR3 bases are TGTGCCAGCTCAGCACTGCGGGGGGCCCGCTCTTACGAGCAGTACTTC. Protein sequence: CASSALRGARSYEQYF. The V call is TRBV18, the J call TRBJ2-7; 8 nucleotides match TRBD2. CDR1 is KGHSH, CDR2 LQKENI, per germline. The CDR3 has 16 amino acids. V gave up 5 bases and J gave up 4 bases; unmatched junction bases: 13.

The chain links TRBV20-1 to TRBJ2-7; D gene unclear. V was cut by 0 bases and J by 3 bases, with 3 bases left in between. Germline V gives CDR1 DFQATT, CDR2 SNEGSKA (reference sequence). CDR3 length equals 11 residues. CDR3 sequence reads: CSARDYYEQYF. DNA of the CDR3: TGCAGTGCTAGAGATTACTACGAGCAGTACTTC.

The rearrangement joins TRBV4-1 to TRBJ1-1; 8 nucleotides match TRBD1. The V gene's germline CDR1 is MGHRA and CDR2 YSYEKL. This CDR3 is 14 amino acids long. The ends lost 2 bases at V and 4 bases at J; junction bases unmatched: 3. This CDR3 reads CASSQRTGSTEAFF. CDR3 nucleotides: TGCGCCAGCAGCCAACGGACAGGGTCCACTGAAGCTTTCTTT.

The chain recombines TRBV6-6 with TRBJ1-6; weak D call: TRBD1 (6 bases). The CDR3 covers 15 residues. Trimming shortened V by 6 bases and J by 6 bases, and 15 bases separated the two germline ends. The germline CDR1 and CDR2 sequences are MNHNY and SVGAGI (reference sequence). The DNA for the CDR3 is TGTGCCAGCAGACTGGTGACAGGAGGTAATTCACCCCTCCACTTT. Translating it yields CASRLVTGGNSPLHF.

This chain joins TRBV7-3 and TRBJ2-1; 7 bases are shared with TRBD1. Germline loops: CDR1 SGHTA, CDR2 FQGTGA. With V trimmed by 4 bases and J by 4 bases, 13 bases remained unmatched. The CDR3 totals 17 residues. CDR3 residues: CASSSRDPRDRYNEQFF. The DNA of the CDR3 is TGTGCCAGCAGCTCAAGGGACCCCCGGGACAGATACAATGAGCAGTTCTTC.

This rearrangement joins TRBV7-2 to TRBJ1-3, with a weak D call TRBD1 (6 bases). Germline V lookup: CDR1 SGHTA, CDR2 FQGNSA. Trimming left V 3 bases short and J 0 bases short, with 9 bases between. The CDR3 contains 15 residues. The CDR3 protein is CASSFRGGSGNTIYF. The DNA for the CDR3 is TGTGCCAGCAGCTTTAGGGGGGGCTCTGGAAACACCATATATTTT. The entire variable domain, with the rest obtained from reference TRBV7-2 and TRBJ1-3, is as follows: GAGVSQSPSNKVTEKGKDVELRCDPISGHTALYWYRQSLGQGLEFLIYFQGNSAPDKSGLPSDRFSAERTGGSVSTLTIQRTQQEDSAVYLCASSFRGGSGNTIYFGEGSWLTVV.

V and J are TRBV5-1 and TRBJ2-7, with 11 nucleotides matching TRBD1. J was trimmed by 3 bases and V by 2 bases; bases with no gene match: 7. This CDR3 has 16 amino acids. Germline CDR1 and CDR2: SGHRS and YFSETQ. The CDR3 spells CASSLNPGQGVYEQYF. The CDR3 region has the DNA TGCGCCAGCAGCTTAAATCCGGGACAGGGGGTCTACGAGCAGTACTTC.

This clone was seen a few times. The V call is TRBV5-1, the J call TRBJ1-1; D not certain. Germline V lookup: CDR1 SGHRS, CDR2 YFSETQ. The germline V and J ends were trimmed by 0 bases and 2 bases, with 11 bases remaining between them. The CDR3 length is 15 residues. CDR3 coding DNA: TGCGCCAGCAGCTTGGTCCTAAACAGCAACACTGAAGCTTTCTTT. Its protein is CASSLVLNSNTEAFF.

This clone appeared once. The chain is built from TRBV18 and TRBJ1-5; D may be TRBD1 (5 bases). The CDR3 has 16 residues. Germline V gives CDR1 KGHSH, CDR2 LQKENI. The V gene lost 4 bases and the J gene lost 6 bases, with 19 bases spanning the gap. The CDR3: CASSLLGPGEGQPQHF. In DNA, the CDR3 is TGTGCCAGCTCACTCCTAGGCCCGGGGGAAGGTCAGCCCCAGCATTTT.

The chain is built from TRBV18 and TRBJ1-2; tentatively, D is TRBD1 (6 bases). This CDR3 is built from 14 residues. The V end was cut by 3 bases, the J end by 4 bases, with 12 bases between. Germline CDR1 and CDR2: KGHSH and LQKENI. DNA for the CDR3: TGTGCCAGCTCACCGGACAGCCAAGCCTATGGCTACACCTTC. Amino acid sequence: CASSPDSQAYGYTF.

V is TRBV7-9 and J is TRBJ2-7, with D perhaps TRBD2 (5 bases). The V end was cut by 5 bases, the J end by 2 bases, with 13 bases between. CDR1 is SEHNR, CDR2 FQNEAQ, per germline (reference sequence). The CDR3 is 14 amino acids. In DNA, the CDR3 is TGTGCCAGCAGCCGGACGGGGAGTGCCTACGAGCAGTACTTC. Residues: CASSRTGSAYEQYF.

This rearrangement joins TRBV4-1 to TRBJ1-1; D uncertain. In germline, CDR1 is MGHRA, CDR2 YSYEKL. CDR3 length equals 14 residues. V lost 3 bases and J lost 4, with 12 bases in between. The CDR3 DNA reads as TGCGCCAGCAGCCATCCGCGGCGTGGCACTGAAGCTTTCTTT. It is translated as CASSHPRRGTEAFF.

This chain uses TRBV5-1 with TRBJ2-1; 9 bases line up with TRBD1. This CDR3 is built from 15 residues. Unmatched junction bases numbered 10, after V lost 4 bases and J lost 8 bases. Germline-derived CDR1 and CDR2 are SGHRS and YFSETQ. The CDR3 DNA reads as TGCGCCAGCAGCGTGGTACAGGGGGCGATCGATGAGCAGTTCTTC. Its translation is CASSVVQGAIDEQFF.

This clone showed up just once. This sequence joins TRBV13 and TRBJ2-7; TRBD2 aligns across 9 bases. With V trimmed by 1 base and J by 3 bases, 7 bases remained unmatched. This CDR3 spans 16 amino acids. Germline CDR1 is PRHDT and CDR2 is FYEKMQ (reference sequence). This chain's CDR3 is CASSLVGLAQNYEQYF. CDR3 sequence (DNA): TGTGCCAGCAGCTTAGTAGGACTAGCGCAAAACTACGAGCAGTACTTC.

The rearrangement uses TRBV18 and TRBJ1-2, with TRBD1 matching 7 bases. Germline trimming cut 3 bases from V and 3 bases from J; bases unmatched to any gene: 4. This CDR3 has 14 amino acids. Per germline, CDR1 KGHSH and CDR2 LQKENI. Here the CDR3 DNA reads TGTGCCAGCTCACCCAGCCAGGGGGACTATGGCTACACCTTC. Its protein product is CASSPSQGDYGYTF.

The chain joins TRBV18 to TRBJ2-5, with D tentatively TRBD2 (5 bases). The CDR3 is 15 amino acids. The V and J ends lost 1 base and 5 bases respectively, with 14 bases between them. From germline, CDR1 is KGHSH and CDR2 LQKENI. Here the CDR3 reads CASSPLVGEAETQYF. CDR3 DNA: TGTGCCAGCTCACCACTGGTGGGAGAAGCGGAGACCCAGTACTTC. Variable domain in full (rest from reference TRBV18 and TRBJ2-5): NAGVMQNPRHLVRRRGQEARLRCSPMKGHSHVYWYRQLPEEGLKFMVYLQKENIIDESGMPKERFSAEFPKEGPSILRIQQVVRGDSAAYFCASSPLVGEAETQYFGPGTRLLVL.

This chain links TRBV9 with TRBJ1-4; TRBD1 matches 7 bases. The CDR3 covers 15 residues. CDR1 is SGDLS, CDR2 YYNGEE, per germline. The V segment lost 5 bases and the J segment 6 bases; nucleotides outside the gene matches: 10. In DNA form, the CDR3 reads TGTGCCAGCAGTCGAGGGGGCGCCGGTCATGAAAAACTGTTTTTT. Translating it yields CASSRGGAGHEKLFF.

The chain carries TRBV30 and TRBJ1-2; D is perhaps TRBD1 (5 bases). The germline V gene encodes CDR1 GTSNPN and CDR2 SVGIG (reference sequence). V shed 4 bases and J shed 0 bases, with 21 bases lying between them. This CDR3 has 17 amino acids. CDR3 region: CAWKGDWSYSANYGYTF. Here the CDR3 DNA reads TGTGCCTGGAAAGGGGATTGGTCTTACTCAGCTAACTATGGCTACACCTTC.

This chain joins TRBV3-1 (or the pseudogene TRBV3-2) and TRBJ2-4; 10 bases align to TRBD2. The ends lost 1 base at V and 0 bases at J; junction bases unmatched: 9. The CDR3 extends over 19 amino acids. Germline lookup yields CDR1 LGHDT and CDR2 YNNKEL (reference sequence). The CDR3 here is CASSQAAGTSVLAKNIQYF. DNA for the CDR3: TGTGCCAGCAGCCAAGCCGCCGGGACTAGCGTATTAGCCAAAAACATTCAGTACTTC.

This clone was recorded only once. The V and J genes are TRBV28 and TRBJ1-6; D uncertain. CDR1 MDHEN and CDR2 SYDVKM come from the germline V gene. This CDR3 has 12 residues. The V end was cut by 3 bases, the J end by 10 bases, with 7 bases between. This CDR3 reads CASSFAVSPLHF. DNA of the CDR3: TGTGCCAGCAGTTTTGCGGTCTCACCCCTCCACTTT.

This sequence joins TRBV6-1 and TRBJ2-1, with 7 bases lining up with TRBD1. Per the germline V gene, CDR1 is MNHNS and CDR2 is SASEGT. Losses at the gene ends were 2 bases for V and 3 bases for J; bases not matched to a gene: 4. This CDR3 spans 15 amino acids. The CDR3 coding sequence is TGTGCCAGCAGTGAACCGGGGACAGTCTACAATGAGCAGTTCTTC. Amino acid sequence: CASSEPGTVYNEQFF.

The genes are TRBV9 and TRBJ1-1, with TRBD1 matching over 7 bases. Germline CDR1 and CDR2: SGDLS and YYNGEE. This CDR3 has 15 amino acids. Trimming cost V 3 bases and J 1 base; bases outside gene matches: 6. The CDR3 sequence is CASSESGTENTEAFF. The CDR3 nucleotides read TGTGCCAGCAGCGAATCCGGGACAGAGAACACTGAAGCTTTCTTT. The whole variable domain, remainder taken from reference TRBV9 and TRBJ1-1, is DSGVTQTPKHLITATGQRVTLRCSPRSGDLSVYWYQQSLDQGLQFLIQYYNGEERAKGNILERFSAQQFPDLHSELNLSSLELGDSALYFCASSESGTENTEAFFGQGTRLTVV.

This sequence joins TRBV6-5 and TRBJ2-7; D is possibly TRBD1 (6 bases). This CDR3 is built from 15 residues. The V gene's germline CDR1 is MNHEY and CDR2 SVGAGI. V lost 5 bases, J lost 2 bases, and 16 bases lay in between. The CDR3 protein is CASSKGVFPAYEQYF. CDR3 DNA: TGTGCCAGCAGTAAGGGGGTTTTTCCGGCCTACGAGCAGTACTTC.

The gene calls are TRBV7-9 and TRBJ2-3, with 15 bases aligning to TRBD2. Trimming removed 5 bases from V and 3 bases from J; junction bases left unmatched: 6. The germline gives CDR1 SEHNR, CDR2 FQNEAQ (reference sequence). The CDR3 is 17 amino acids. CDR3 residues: CASSLGLAGGPTDTQYF. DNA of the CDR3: TGTGCCAGCAGCCTCGGACTAGCGGGAGGGCCGACAGATACGCAGTATTTT.

The CDR3 DNA is TGTGCCAGCAGTTTGTCGATAGGACTTGTACAAGAGACCCAGTACTTC. Amino acid sequence: CASSLSIGLVQETQYF. The chain links TRBV27 to TRBJ2-5; maybe TRBD2 (5 bases). The CDR3 consists of 16 residues. V was shortened by 3 bases and J by 2 bases, with 16 bases between the two germline ends. Germline lookup yields CDR1 MNHEY and CDR2 SMNVEV (reference sequence).